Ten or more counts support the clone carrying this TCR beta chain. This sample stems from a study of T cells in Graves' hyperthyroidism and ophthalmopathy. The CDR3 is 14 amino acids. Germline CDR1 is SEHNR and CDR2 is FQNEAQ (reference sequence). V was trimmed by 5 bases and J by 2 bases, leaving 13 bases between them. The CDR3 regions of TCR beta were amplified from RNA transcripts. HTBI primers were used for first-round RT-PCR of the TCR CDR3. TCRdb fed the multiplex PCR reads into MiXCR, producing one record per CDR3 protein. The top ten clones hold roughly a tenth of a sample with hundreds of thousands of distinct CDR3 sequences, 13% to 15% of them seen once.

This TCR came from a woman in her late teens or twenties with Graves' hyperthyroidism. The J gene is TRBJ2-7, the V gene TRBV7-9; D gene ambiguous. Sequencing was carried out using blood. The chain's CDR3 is CASSALGRPYEQYF. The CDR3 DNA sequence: TGTGCCAGCAGCGCTTTGGGTCGGCCCTACGAGCAGTACTTC.